Sequencing of this TCR beta chain was carried out in a study of blood T cell repertoires in COVID-19. Study context: Collection of acute and convalescent COVID-19 samples took place in the United States, Italy and Spain. Sources were T cells, B-cell-depleted T cells, or PBMCs; the material itself was cDNA or gDNA.

CDR1 is SGHAT, CDR2 FQNNGV, per germline. V dropped 5 bases and J dropped 4; count of bases not matched to a gene: 7. CDR3 length: 15 amino acids. Original data processing: By means of reference gene primer amplification, nucleated cell counts were estimated. Here immunoSEQ multiplex PCR was the method, and the copy in TCRdb shows in-frame clones only, minus some. Clone size and V and J calls were adopted from that table, with D and trimming inferred from the DNA. The table has over 70,000 clones, 80% to 90% seen once. Specimen: peripheral blood. This TCR came from a man older than 75 with acute or convalescent COVID-19. The chain has TRBV11-2 and TRBJ1-3; 8 bases line up with TRBD1. The CDR3 nucleotides read TGTGCCAGCAGCGCCAGGGGGCCCCCCGGAAACACCATATATTTT. The encoded protein is CASSARGPPGNTIYF.